Each of the 23 T cell receptor beta chains below was sequenced from the same sample in a study of shared clonotypes between healthy human individuals. Measured with immunoSEQ multiplex PCR; TCRdb has only the in-frame clones, and not every one. The sample has under 650,000 clones, about 96% seen once. The sample was naive CD4+ T cells sorted from blood. Subset indicated: CD45RA+ positively selected. These receptors all come from a young woman in good health.

The rearrangement joins TRBV10-3 to TRBJ2-7; TRBD2 aligns across 11 bases. This CDR3 contains 13 residues. Germline lookup yields CDR1 ENHRY and CDR2 SYGVKD. V lost 4 bases to trimming and J lost 7 bases; unmatched junction nucleotides: 3. The CDR3 region is CAISVAGGEEQYF. The CDR3 DNA follows: TGTGCCATCAGTGTAGCGGGAGGGGAGGAGCAGTACTTC.

Comments on this clone: This specimen includes other DNA sequences encoding the same CDR3. This sequence joins TRBV11-2 and TRBJ2-1; 8 bases are shared with TRBD2. Germline CDR1 SGHAT, CDR2 FQNNGV. J lost 0 bases, V lost 6 bases, and 4 bases had no gene match. CDR3 size: 15 residues. In DNA form, the CDR3 reads TGTGCCAGCAGTCCCAGCGGGAGCTCCTACAATGAGCAGTTCTTC. Translating gives CASSPSGSSYNEQFF. Complete variable domain (other parts from reference TRBV11-2 and TRBJ2-1): EAGVAQSPRYKIIEKRQSVAFWCNPISGHATLYWYQQILGQGPKLLIQFQNNGVVDDSQLPKDRFSAERLKGVDSTLKIQPAKLEDSAVYLCASSPSGSSYNEQFFGPGTRLTVL.

This chain uses TRBV7-9 with TRBJ2-1, with 9 bases identical to TRBD2. Trimming cost V 1 base and J 2 bases; bases outside gene matches: 9. The CDR3 length is 18 residues. CDR1 SEHNR and CDR2 FQNEAQ come from the germline V gene (reference sequence). This CDR3 reads CASSLGLAEIPAYNEQFF. CDR3 coding DNA: TGTGCCAGCAGCTTAGGACTAGCGGAAATACCCGCCTACAATGAGCAGTTCTTC.

The chain employs TRBV5-4 and TRBJ2-1; 9 positions agree with TRBD1. The germline V gene has CDR1 SGHNT and CDR2 YYREEE (reference sequence). This CDR3 comprises 16 residues. Unmatched junction bases numbered 6, after V lost 4 bases and J lost 1 base. CDR3 protein: CASSASGTGSYNEQFF. CDR3 coding DNA: TGTGCCAGCAGCGCCTCGGGGACAGGGTCCTACAATGAGCAGTTCTTC.

The chain links TRBV7-2 to TRBJ1-5; D gene ambiguous. This CDR3 is built from 13 residues. Trimming pared 5 bases from V and 1 base from J, leaving 6 bases between. Germline CDR1 reads SGHTA; CDR2 reads FQGNSA. The CDR3 sequence is CASSPMSNQPQHF. CDR3 nucleotide sequence: TGTGCCAGCAGCCCGATGAGCAATCAGCCCCAGCATTTT.

J is TRBJ1-2 and V is TRBV11-2; the D is unclear. The CDR3 runs to 12 residues. CDR1 and CDR2 (germline): SGHAT, FQNNGV. V lost 6 bases and J 5 bases, leaving 10 bases between the germline ends. CDR3: CASSLEGYGYTF. The CDR3 DNA sequence: TGTGCCAGCAGTTTGGAGGGATATGGCTACACCTTC.

J is TRBJ2-5 and V is TRBV11-1; perhaps TRBD2 as D (5 bases). Germline lookup yields CDR1 SGHAT and CDR2 FQDESV (reference sequence). The CDR3 consists of 17 residues. The V and J ends lost 1 base and 2 bases respectively, with 17 bases between them. CDR3: CASSLGKAGILQETQYF. CDR3 sequence (DNA): TGTGCCAGCAGCTTAGGGAAGGCGGGCATACTACAAGAGACCCAGTACTTC.

The chain is built from TRBV18 and TRBJ1-4; perhaps TRBD1 as D (5 bases). CDR3 length equals 16 residues. Germline V gives CDR1 KGHSH, CDR2 LQKENI. Deletions cut 1 base from V and 0 bases from J, with 9 bases between. The CDR3, as DNA: TGTGCCAGCTCACCACTGGGGGGAGCAACTAATGAAAAACTGTTTTTT. Encoded protein: CASSPLGGATNEKLFF.

The chain recombines TRBV20-1 with TRBJ1-1; 8 bases are a match to TRBD1. Trimming took 6 bases from V and 10 from J; bases not matched to a gene: 7. Germline assignment: CDR1 DFQATT and CDR2 SNEGSKA (reference sequence). The CDR3 spans 11 residues. The CDR3 is CSASGTGGAFF. The CDR3 bases are TGCAGTGCCTCTGGGACAGGTGGAGCTTTCTTT.

This chain links TRBV4-1 with TRBJ2-7, with 7 nucleotides matching TRBD2. After removal of 4 bases from V and 2 bases from J, the junction contained 8 bases not matched to a gene. The CDR3 is 15 amino acids. The V gene's germline CDR1 is MGHRA and CDR2 YSYEKL. CDR3 sequence (DNA): TGCGCCAGCAGCCGCGCCTCCGGGAGGACCTACGAGCAGTACTTC. Translation: CASSRASGRTYEQYF.

The chain combines TRBV28 with TRBJ2-3; 10 bases map to TRBD2. The length of the CDR3 is 16 residues. Trimming took 5 bases from V and 6 from J; bases not matched to a gene: 11. CDR1 is MDHEN, CDR2 SYDVKM, per germline. The CDR3 region has the DNA TGTGCCAGCAGTAGATACCAAGCGGGAGGGTCCGATACGCAGTATTTT. Translated, it gives CASSRYQAGGSDTQYF.

The gene calls are TRBV9 and TRBJ2-3; TRBD2 aligns across 13 bases. This CDR3 spans 16 amino acids. The V and J ends lost 0 bases and 5 bases, in that order; junction bases with no gene match: 3. CDR1 is SGDLS, CDR2 YYNGEE, per germline. CDR3 protein: CASSVGTSGRQDTQYF. CDR3 nucleotides: TGTGCCAGCAGCGTAGGGACTAGCGGGAGACAAGATACGCAGTATTTT.

J is TRBJ2-3 and V is TRBV27; D gene uncertain. CDR1 is MNHEY and CDR2 is SMNVEV in the germline V gene (reference sequence). The germline V and J ends were trimmed by 2 bases and 1 base, with 16 bases remaining between them. CDR3 length: 17 amino acids. DNA of the CDR3: TGTGCCAGCAGTTTACCCGCCGTCCAGCTTGGCACAGATACGCAGTATTTT. Protein: CASSLPAVQLGTDTQYF.

The V gene is TRBV18, the J gene TRBJ2-5; D might be TRBD1 (6 bases). The end of the DNA fits TRBJ2-7 better, so the J call may be wrong. Germline V gives CDR1 KGHSH, CDR2 LQKENI. This CDR3 contains 14 residues. The CDR3 sequence is CASSKDRSSYEQYF. The DNA of the CDR3 is TGTGCCAGCTCGAAAGACAGGAGCTCCTACGAGCAGTACTTC.

The rearrangement links TRBV7-2 to TRBJ2-1; a possible D gene is TRBD1 (5 bases). V shed 7 bases and J shed 9 bases, with 10 bases lying between them. The germline V gene has CDR1 SGHTA and CDR2 FQGNSA. The CDR3 totals 11 residues. The CDR3 sequence is CASTRGGEQFF. Here the CDR3 DNA reads TGTGCCAGCACAAGGGGCGGTGAGCAGTTCTTC.

Here the CDR3 DNA reads TGTGCCAGCAGCAAAGAGGGGGCCGGAAACACCATATATTTT. Protein product: CASSKEGAGNTIYF. The chain employs TRBV5-6 and TRBJ1-3; 7 nucleotides align to TRBD1. This CDR3 comprises 14 residues. The ends lost 4 bases at V and 4 bases at J; junction bases unmatched: 5. Germline values: CDR1 SGHDT, CDR2 YYEEEE.

The chain couples TRBV12-2 to TRBJ2-7; the table assigns TRBD2, which was not confirmed against the DNA. TRBV12-2 is a pseudogene locus. The CDR3 sequence is 16 residues long. The chain's CDR3 is CASRLGLSGSVYEQYF. CDR3 DNA: TGTGCAAGTCGCTTAGGCCTTAGCGGGAGTGTCTACGAGCAGTACTTC.

The V gene is TRBV7-9, the J gene TRBJ2-7, with D perhaps TRBD2 (6 bases). V shed 3 bases and J shed 7 bases, with 19 bases lying between them. Germline CDR1 is SEHNR and CDR2 is FQNEAQ (reference sequence). This CDR3 has 15 residues. CDR3 loop: CASSFGTLGMSEQYF. CDR3 nucleotide sequence: TGTGCCAGCAGCTTCGGGACTTTAGGGATGAGTGAGCAGTACTTC.

The V call is TRBV18, the J call TRBJ2-7, with 8 bases that match TRBD1. The CDR3 runs to 16 residues. Germline CDR1 and CDR2: KGHSH and LQKENI. Unmatched junction bases numbered 7, after V lost 0 bases and J lost 3 bases. The DNA of the CDR3 is TGTGCCAGCTCACCACCGGATGGGACAGGTCACTACGAGCAGTACTTC. The encoded protein is CASSPPDGTGHYEQYF.

This sequence joins TRBV4-1 and TRBJ1-2; D call uncertain. The germline gives CDR1 MGHRA, CDR2 YSYEKL. Trimming left V 4 bases short and J 3 bases short, with 12 bases between. The CDR3 has 14 amino acids. CDR3 sequence (DNA): TGCGCCAGCAGCCCAGCGACCGGAGACTATGGCTACACCTTC. This encodes CASSPATGDYGYTF.

The rearrangement uses TRBV5-1 and TRBJ1-1, with D tentatively TRBD1 (6 bases). The V gene's germline CDR1 is SGHRS and CDR2 YFSETQ. The germline V and J ends were trimmed by 3 bases and 6 bases, with 15 bases remaining between them. This CDR3 comprises 14 residues. CDR3 nucleotide sequence: TGCGCCAGCAGCTCGCAGGACAGCAAGTCTGAAGCTTTCTTT. Encoded protein: CASSSQDSKSEAFF.

V usage is TRBV5-1 and J usage is TRBJ1-5; D is ambiguous. Germline V gene sequence: CDR1 SGHRS, CDR2 YFSETQ. V was shortened by 2 bases and J by 3 bases, with 9 bases between the two germline ends. The length of the CDR3 is 14 residues. The CDR3 loop is CASSFGENNQPQHF. CDR3 bases: TGCGCCAGCAGCTTCGGTGAAAACAATCAGCCCCAGCATTTT.

The chain recombines TRBV5-4 with TRBJ2-1, with unresolved D. CDR3 size: 15 residues. With 1 base removed from V and 0 bases from J, the gap between germline ends came to 8 bases. Germline V lookup: CDR1 SGHNT, CDR2 YYREEE (reference sequence). The CDR3 region is CASSLPGPSYNEQFF. CDR3 DNA sequence: TGTGCCAGCAGCTTGCCCGGCCCCTCCTACAATGAGCAGTTCTTC.